One sample yielded the 22 T cell receptor beta chains listed below, sequenced in a study of shared clonotypes between healthy human individuals. The naive CD8 subset, CD45RO-negative cells positively selected for CCR7, excluded terminally differentiated effector memory CD45RA+ cells. Produced via immunoSEQ multiplex PCR; TCRdb's table is partial and in-frame only. This repertoire shows 1.5 million to 2.5 million clones, approximately 95% found once; its top ten account for approximately 1.2%. Input material: naive CD8+ T cells sorted from blood. The receptors were gathered from a man aged 18 to 29 in good health.

V and J are TRBV7-9 and TRBJ1-1, with 9 bases fitting TRBD1. The CDR3 consists of 14 residues. The germline V gene encodes CDR1 SEHNR and CDR2 FQNEAQ (reference sequence). The V gene end was trimmed by 5 bases and the J gene end by 1 base; junction bases not matched to a gene: 2. The CDR3 nucleotides read TGTGCCAGCAGCGTGACAGGGGGGAACACTGAAGCTTTCTTT. The encoded protein is CASSVTGGNTEAFF.

The V and J genes are TRBV2 and TRBJ1-2; D is uncertain. The germline V and J ends were trimmed by 3 bases and 5 bases, with 10 bases remaining between them. The germline V gene encodes CDR1 SNHLY and CDR2 FYNNEI. There are 13 residues in the CDR3. CDR3: CASSDGDTYGYTF. The CDR3 DNA reads as TGTGCCAGCAGTGATGGGGATACATATGGCTACACCTTC.

This clone showed up just once. The chain is built from TRBV27 and TRBJ1-6, with 10 bases lining up with TRBD1. The CDR3 extends over 17 amino acids. The germline V gene has CDR1 MNHEY and CDR2 SMNVEV (reference sequence). The J segment lost 7 bases and the V segment lost 3 bases, leaving 9 bases of the junction unmatched. As DNA, the CDR3 is TGTGCCAGCAGTTTGGCGGGACAGGGGATCGGGAATTCACCCCTCCACTTT. Translated: CASSLAGQGIGNSPLHF.

The chain combines TRBV19 with TRBJ2-5; a weak D match, TRBD2 (6 bases). Per the germline V gene, CDR1 is LNHDA and CDR2 is SQIVND (reference sequence). CDR3 length: 15 amino acids. Deletions cut 0 bases from V and 4 bases from J, with 12 bases between. The CDR3 nucleotides read TGTGCCAGTAGTATAGATCAGGACGGGGGAGAGACCCAGTACTTC. Translation gives CASSIDQDGGETQYF.

The genes are TRBV4-1 and TRBJ2-7, with a possible D match to TRBD2 (5 bases). CDR1 and CDR2 (germline): MGHRA, YSYEKL. V was shortened by 3 bases and J by 5 bases, with 26 bases between the two germline ends. The CDR3 contains 18 residues. The CDR3 reads CASSQEMGGSTSLDEQYF. For the CDR3, the DNA is TGCGCCAGCAGCCAGGAGATGGGCGGGTCGACCTCCCTTGACGAGCAGTACTTC.

The chain is built from TRBV7-8 and TRBJ2-7; 12 bases are a match to TRBD2. The junction had 8 bases not matched to a gene; V was cut back by 3 bases and J by 5 bases. Germline V gene data show CDR1 as SGHVS and CDR2 as FQNEAQ. This CDR3 region has 16 residues. The CDR3 region is CASSLEPGLAGHEQYF. The DNA for the CDR3 is TGTGCCAGCAGCTTGGAACCGGGACTAGCGGGCCACGAGCAGTACTTC.

This chain joins TRBV4-1 and TRBJ2-1; 8 nucleotides align to TRBD2. The germline CDR1 and CDR2 sequences are MGHRA and YSYEKL. The CDR3 is made up of 16 amino acids. V lost 0 bases, J lost 3 bases, and 4 bases stayed unmatched. The CDR3 region has the DNA TGCGCCAGCAGCCAAGATCCTAGCGGGCTCTACAATGAGCAGTTCTTC. Translated: CASSQDPSGLYNEQFF.

This chain joins TRBV10-2 and TRBJ2-5, with 12 bases that match TRBD2. The germline V gene encodes CDR1 WSHSY and CDR2 SAAADI. The CDR3 loop spans 17 amino acids. J gave up 3 bases and V 5 bases, and 10 bases lay outside the gene matches. This CDR3 is CASSLWTSGEWEETQYF. The CDR3 DNA follows: TGCGCCAGCAGTCTTTGGACTAGCGGGGAATGGGAAGAGACCCAGTACTTC.

The chain is built from TRBV5-6 and TRBJ2-3; 7 nucleotides agree with TRBD2. Trimming removed 4 bases from V and 6 bases from J; junction bases left unmatched: 14. Germline V CDR1 and CDR2: SGHDT, YYEEEE. The CDR3 has 16 residues. CDR3: CASSPFSSGVLDTQYF. The CDR3 DNA sequence: TGTGCCAGCAGCCCATTCTCTAGCGGAGTGCTCGATACGCAGTATTTT.

This chain links TRBV27 with TRBJ2-1; TRBD1 aligns across 9 bases. V was pared by 6 bases and J by 7 bases, with 10 bases of the junction left unmatched. The germline V gene encodes CDR1 MNHEY and CDR2 SMNVEV (reference sequence). The CDR3 has 15 residues. This CDR3 reads CASSYSGTGSNEQFF. Here the CDR3 DNA reads TGTGCCAGCAGCTACAGCGGGACAGGGTCTAATGAGCAGTTCTTC.

The chain employs TRBV20-1 and TRBJ1-1; D is perhaps TRBD1 (5 bases). Per germline, CDR1 DFQATT and CDR2 SNEGSKA (reference sequence). The CDR3 spans 10 residues. V gave up 7 bases and J gave up 11 bases, with 14 bases separating them. CDR3 protein: CSGTERGAFF. The CDR3 coding sequence is TGCAGTGGGACGGAGCGGGGCGCTTTCTTT.

This clone was observed once. A read error may produce the germline difference seen at one junction end. The chain recombines TRBV7-7 with TRBJ1-5; perhaps TRBD1 as D (6 bases). The CDR3 runs to 16 residues. Germline V gene data show CDR1 as SSHAT and CDR2 as FNYEAQ (reference sequence). CDR3 sequence reads: CASSIEQGSQNQPQHF. The CDR3 nucleotides read TGTGCTAGCAGCATTGAGCAGGGGTCACAGAATCAGCCCCAGCATTTT. The complete variable domain, with remaining parts taken from reference TRBV7-7 and TRBJ1-5, reads GAGVSQSPRYKVTKRGQDVTLRCDPISSHATLYWYQQALGQGPEFLTYFNYEAQPDKSGLPSDRFSAERPEGSISTLTIQRTEQRDSAMYRCASSIEQGSQNQPQHFGDGTRLSIL.

This chain joins TRBV6-6 and TRBJ2-1; the match to TRBD2 covers 11 bases. After removal of 4 bases from V and 8 bases from J, the junction contained 10 bases not matched to a gene. This CDR3 spans 16 amino acids. The V gene's germline CDR1 is MNHNY and CDR2 SVGAGI (reference sequence). CDR3: CASSSVGLAGGDEQFF. Here the CDR3 DNA reads TGTGCCAGCAGTTCTGTTGGTCTAGCGGGAGGCGATGAGCAGTTCTTC.

The rearrangement uses TRBV28 and TRBJ2-7; 12 bases fit TRBD2. CDR3 length equals 15 residues. The V and J ends lost 4 bases and 3 bases, in that order; junction bases with no gene match: 4. CDR1 MDHEN and CDR2 SYDVKM come from the germline V gene. CDR3 nucleotide sequence: TGTGCCAGCAGTTCCCTACTAGCGGGAGGCTACGAGCAGTACTTC. This codes for CASSSLLAGGYEQYF.

This chain links TRBV19 with TRBJ2-1; TRBD2 matches 8 bases. J lost 8 bases, V lost 5 bases, and 11 bases had no gene match. CDR1 LNHDA and CDR2 SQIVND come from the germline V gene (reference sequence). This CDR3 has 15 amino acids. CDR3 sequence: CASSASGTSADEQFF. The CDR3 bases are TGTGCCAGTAGTGCCTCCGGGACTAGTGCCGATGAGCAGTTCTTC.

The chain is built from TRBV6-1 and TRBJ2-7; D gene uncertain. There are 18 residues in the CDR3. Between the trimmed V and J ends, which lost 0 bases and 2 bases, there was a span of 20 bases. CDR1 and CDR2 (germline): MNHNS, SASEGT. The CDR3 DNA reads TGTGCCAGCAGTGAAGCGGCCAACGGGTTCCAGGTCACCTACGAGCAGTACTTC. This gives the protein CASSEAANGFQVTYEQYF.

This sequence joins TRBV27 and TRBJ2-1, with TRBD2 matching over 10 bases. J gave up 4 bases and V 4 bases, and 4 bases lay outside the gene matches. CDR3 size: 15 residues. CDR1 MNHEY and CDR2 SMNVEV come from the germline V gene (reference sequence). CDR3 sequence (DNA): TGTGCCAGCAGTTCGGGACTAGCGTTTTACAATGAGCAGTTCTTC. It is translated as CASSSGLAFYNEQFF.

The CDR3: CASSDLAEAPYPNSNQPQHF. The CDR3 DNA reads TGTGCCAGCAGTGACTTGGCGGAAGCACCTTACCCGAATAGCAATCAGCCCCAGCATTTT. The genes are TRBV6-1 and TRBJ1-5; D remains ambiguous. The CDR3 is 20 amino acids. Germline V lookup: CDR1 MNHNS, CDR2 SASEGT. With 3 bases removed from V and 0 bases from J, the gap between germline ends came to 24 bases.

Notes on this clone: The same CDR3 arises from other DNA sequences in this sample as well. V usage is TRBV7-9 and J usage is TRBJ1-1; D is unresolved. Germline V CDR1 and CDR2: SEHNR, FQNEAQ (reference sequence). The CDR3 contains 13 residues. Trimming removed 6 bases at V and 1 base at J, with 9 bases between. DNA for the CDR3: TGTGCCAGCAGGCCAGCAGAGAACACTGAAGCTTTCTTT. Residues: CASRPAENTEAFF.

Only a few counts were recorded for this clone. The sample holds other DNA sequences that translate to the same CDR3. The genes are TRBV13 and TRBJ2-2; no clear D gene. Trimming left V 0 bases short and J 4 bases short, with 0 bases between. The CDR3 consists of 12 residues. CDR1 and CDR2 (germline): PRHDT, FYEKMQ (reference sequence). In DNA, the CDR3 is TGTGCCAGCAGCTTAGGCACCGGGGAGCTGTTTTTT. As protein: CASSLGTGELFF.

The chain links TRBV5-1 to TRBJ2-7; the D gene is possibly TRBD1 (6 bases). V dropped 2 bases and J dropped 4 bases, with 13 bases sitting between them. The CDR3 spans 14 residues. From germline, CDR1 is SGHRS and CDR2 YFSETQ. CDR3 DNA: TGCGCCAGCAGCTTACAGGGATCTGGATACGAGCAGTACTTC. Encoded protein: CASSLQGSGYEQYF.

The rearrangement uses TRBV7-8 and TRBJ1-4; D gene unclear. The CDR3 runs to 13 residues. Germline assignment: CDR1 SGHVS and CDR2 FQNEAQ. Trimming stripped 9 bases from V and 6 bases from J, with 14 bases between. CDR3 coding DNA: TGTGCCAGTAAGGTGGGCGGGGATGAAAAACTGTTTTTT. It translates to CASKVGGDEKLFF.